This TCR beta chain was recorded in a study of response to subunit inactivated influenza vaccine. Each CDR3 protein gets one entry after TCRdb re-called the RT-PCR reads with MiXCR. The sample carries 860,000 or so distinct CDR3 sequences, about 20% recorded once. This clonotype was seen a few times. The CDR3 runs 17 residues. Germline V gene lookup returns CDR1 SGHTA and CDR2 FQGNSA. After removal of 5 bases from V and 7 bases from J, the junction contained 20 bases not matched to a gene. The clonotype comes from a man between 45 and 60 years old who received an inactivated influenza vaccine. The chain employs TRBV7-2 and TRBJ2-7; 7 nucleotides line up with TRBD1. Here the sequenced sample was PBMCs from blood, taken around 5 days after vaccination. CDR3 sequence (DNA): TGTGCCAGCAGCCGCGTCGGTCCAGGGACAGCTGCATCGGAGCAGTACTTC. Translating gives CASSRVGPGTAASEQYF.